Detailed here is one TCR beta chain. The antigen is undetermined. Generated by immunoSEQ multiplex PCR, the TCRdb table keeps only in-frame clones and is missing some. The repertoire holds 20,000 to 25,000 clones, with roughly 87% as singletons. The data derive from a study of CD4 T cell repertoires in COVID-19. Study background: Relabeled CFSE-low cells, IL-2-expanded for about 10 days, met spikes from other coronaviruses.

The CDR3 is made up of 14 amino acids. Germline trimming cut 1 base from V and 5 bases from J; bases unmatched to any gene: 2. Germline values: CDR1 SEHNR, CDR2 FQNEAQ (reference sequence). The memory T cells were sequenced right after ex vivo isolation, without culture. Whole-study findings and limits: Between about 7 and 27% of SARS-CoV-2 clonotypes also appeared in SARS-CoV and/or HKU1 spike cultures.

The gene calls are TRBV7-9 and TRBJ2-1; 7 bases are shared with TRBD2. Specimen: central memory CD4+ T cells from blood, collected before the COVID-19 pandemic. The sequence derives from a human donor who had COVID-19. Here the CDR3 DNA reads TGTGCCAGCAGCTTAGGGGGGGGTAACAATGAGCAGTTCTTC. As protein: CASSLGGGNNEQFF.